This T cell receptor (beta chain) comes out of a study of shared clonotypes between healthy human individuals. Regarding the study as a whole: The sharing of about 5% of naive CD4 clonotypes was seen across a handful of donors. Sampling covered blood only; tissue repertoires likely differ. What naive subsets generally showed was a larger estimated richness than memory subsets showed.

Clones were sequenced by immunoSEQ multiplex PCR, and TCRdb holds only the in-frame ones, with some missing. The sample yields over 2 million clones, around 95% seen once. Division of CD4+ cells produced a CD45RA+ naive subset and a CD45RA-negative memory subset. Trimming cost V 4 bases and J 3 bases; bases outside gene matches: 9. The length of the CDR3 is 14 residues. Germline V lookup: CDR1 GTSNPN, CDR2 SVGIG (reference sequence). As concerns this clone: The antigen is not known.

The source of this sequence is a man younger than 35 in good health. Material for sequencing was naive CD4+ T cells sorted from blood. Subset specified: CD45RA+ positively selected. The chain uses TRBV30 and TRBJ2-7; 7 nucleotides align to TRBD2. DNA for the CDR3: TGTGCCTGGAAAAAGGCAACGGGGGGCTACGAGCAGTACTTC. It specifies CAWKKATGGYEQYF.